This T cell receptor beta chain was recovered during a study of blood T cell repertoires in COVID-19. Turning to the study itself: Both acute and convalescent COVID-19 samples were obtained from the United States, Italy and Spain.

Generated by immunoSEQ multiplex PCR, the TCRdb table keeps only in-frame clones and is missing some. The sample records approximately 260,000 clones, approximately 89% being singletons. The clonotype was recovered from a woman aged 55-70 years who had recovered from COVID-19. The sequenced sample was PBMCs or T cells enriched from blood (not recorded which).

CDR3 sequence (DNA): TGTGCCAGCAGTTTATTAACTCCTAGCTCCTACGAGCAGTACTTC. This encodes CASSLLTPSSYEQYF. The chain is built from TRBV28 and TRBJ2-7; D is unresolved. Trimming took off 1 base at V and 0 bases at J, with 10 bases between the two ends. The germline gives CDR1 MDHEN, CDR2 SYDVKM. CDR3 length: 15 residues.